Listed here are 3 T cell receptor beta chains from one sample, sequenced in a study of OX40 agonist ivuxolimab in advanced cancers. The assay was immunoSEQ multiplex PCR, and TCRdb's table has in-frame clones only and misses some. The sample contains nearly 110,000 clones, less than 95% of which appear only once. This sample comprised CD4+ or CD8+ T cells sorted from blood, obtained in a trial of the OX40 agonist ivuxolimab. These receptors originate from an adult with an advanced solid tumor such as melanoma, head and neck, liver or kidney cancer.

This chain joins TRBV27 and TRBJ2-7; a possible D gene is TRBD2 (7 bases). The CDR3 length is 14 residues. Trimming removed 5 bases from V and 0 bases from J, with 11 bases in between. Per germline, CDR1 MNHEY and CDR2 SMNVEV (reference sequence). This chain's CDR3 is CASSREGGSYEQYF. The CDR3 DNA is TGTGCCAGCAGTAGGGAGGGGGGCTCCTACGAGCAGTACTTC.

V gene TRBV19 combines with J gene TRBJ1-5; the D gene is possibly TRBD1 (6 bases). The V gene's germline CDR1 is LNHDA and CDR2 SQIVND (reference sequence). The CDR3 covers 15 residues. V was pared by 3 bases and J by 0 bases, with 9 bases between. The DNA for the CDR3 is TGTGCCAGTAGTATTGGACAGATTAGCAATCAGCCCCAGCATTTT. Translating it yields CASSIGQISNQPQHF.

CDR3 sequence reads: CASSLASRTYEQFF. The DNA of the CDR3 is TGTGCCAGCAGCTTAGCGTCCCGAACCTATGAGCAGTTCTTC. The rearrangement links TRBV7-6 to TRBJ2-1; D unresolved. Germline CDR1 is SGHVS and CDR2 is FNYEAQ. The V end lost 0 bases, the J end lost 8 bases, and 11 bases lay between the germline ends. This CDR3 region has 14 residues.